The entry below describes one T cell receptor beta chain. The antigen is undetermined. The source of the sample is a study of T cell responses to AZD1222 COVID-19 vaccine. The CDR3 extends over 15 amino acids. Trimming pared 0 bases from V and 2 bases from J, leaving 9 bases between. Germline lookup yields CDR1 WSHSY and CDR2 SAAADI. The study, taken as a whole, reports: Just a handful of AZD1222 recipients tested seropositive at baseline. None of the repertoires were sampled until the peak T cell response had passed. Vaccine-associated CD4 TCRs spanned spike, dominant at 160-218 and 743-854.

Sequenced by immunoSEQ multiplex PCR; TCRdb stores in-frame clones only, minus some. The profile shows 120,000 or so clones, 91% of them singletons. The sample was peripheral blood, taken on day 0 of AZD1222 vaccination. This TCR was recovered from an adult in good health. The chain joins TRBV10-2 to TRBJ2-3; D unclear. CDR3 nucleotides: TGCGCCAGCAGTGAGTCGGGAAGGATCACAGATACGCAGTATTTT. Translation gives CASSESGRITDTQYF.